One sample yielded the 9 T cell receptor beta chains listed below, sequenced in a study of cytomegalovirus exposure and HLA in healthy donors. The PCR employed 60 Vbeta primers together with 13 Jbeta primers. The table came from immunoSEQ multiplex PCR; TCRdb's copy has only in-frame clones and leaves some out. The sample records around 150,000 clones, more than 60% being singletons. Sequenced material: PBMCs. These TCRs come from a male donor in good health and CMV-seronegative.

The gene calls are TRBV28 and TRBJ1-2, with a tentative D call TRBD1 (6 bases). V lost 3 bases, J lost 3 bases, and 11 bases lay in between. The V gene's germline CDR1 is MDHEN and CDR2 SYDVKM. The CDR3 has 14 residues. The CDR3 sequence is CASSFLRGDYGYTF. CDR3 bases: TGTGCCAGCAGTTTTCTCAGGGGTGACTATGGCTACACCTTC.

This clone was counted between two and nine times. Written as DNA, the CDR3 is TGCGCCAGCAGTGTCGCCAGGACAGATAATTCACCCCTCCACTTT. Residues: CASSVARTDNSPLHF. The chain carries TRBV10-2 and TRBJ1-6; tentatively, D is TRBD1 (6 bases). Germline assignment: CDR1 WSHSY and CDR2 SAAADI. V lost 4 bases to trimming and J lost 5 bases, with 12 bases between them. This CDR3 is 15 amino acids long.

The sample holds a few counts of this clone. The chain couples TRBV4-3 to TRBJ2-5; a possible D gene is TRBD2 (7 bases). Trimming removed 4 bases at V and 4 bases at J, with 28 bases between. From germline, CDR1 is LGHNA and CDR2 YSLEER. The CDR3 length is 19 residues. CDR3 in DNA: TGCGCCAGCAGCCTCTCGCGCCTTGGGGGGGGCCCCGCTCCAGAGACCCAGTACTTC. Translated: CASSLSRLGGGPAPETQYF.

This clone came up a few times. V is TRBV7-6 and J is TRBJ1-1; 7 positions match TRBD1. This CDR3 has 16 amino acids. Germline V gene data show CDR1 as SGHVS and CDR2 as FNYEAQ. The V gene end was trimmed by 1 base and the J gene end by 5 bases; junction bases not matched to a gene: 10. The CDR3 coding sequence is TGTGCCAGCAGCTTAGAGGAGGGGGCGCGAGGTACTGAAGCTTTCTTT. This codes for CASSLEEGARGTEAFF.

The rearrangement joins TRBV2 to TRBJ1-4, with D tentatively TRBD1 (6 bases). V was trimmed by 3 bases and J by 7 bases, leaving 21 bases between them. Germline V gives CDR1 SNHLY, CDR2 FYNNEI. CDR3 size: 17 residues. The CDR3 loop is CASSEGEERGALEKLFF. The CDR3 DNA follows: TGTGCCAGCAGTGAGGGGGAAGAACGGGGGGCGCTTGAAAAACTGTTTTTT.

The J gene is TRBJ2-1, the V gene TRBV5-1, with 10 bases lining up with TRBD2. Per germline, CDR1 SGHRS and CDR2 YFSETQ. V shed 2 bases and J 0 bases; nucleotides not matched to a gene: 8. This CDR3 region has 18 residues. Written as DNA, the CDR3 is TGCGCCAGCAGCTTCTTGCTAGCGGGGGTTAGCTCCTACAATGAGCAGTTCTTC. It is translated as CASSFLLAGVSSYNEQFF.

In its sample, this clone was seen a few times. The rearrangement joins TRBV5-8 to TRBJ1-1; D is unclear. The V and J ends lost 0 bases and 4 bases respectively, with 7 bases between them. Looked up from germline, CDR1 is SGHTS and CDR2 is YDEGEE. The CDR3 runs 13 residues. CDR3 protein: CASSLEAATEAFF. DNA for the CDR3: TGTGCCAGCAGCTTGGAGGCGGCCACTGAAGCTTTCTTT.

The chain uses TRBV7-2 and TRBJ1-2; D may be TRBD1 (5 bases). CDR3 length: 11 amino acids. Germline CDR1 SGHTA, CDR2 FQGNSA. Trimming cost V 8 bases and J 1 base, with 5 bases left between them. For the CDR3, the DNA is TGTGCCAGCCAGGGTAACTATGGCTACACCTTC. It yields the protein CASQGNYGYTF.

This chain connects TRBV28 to TRBJ2-7, with 10 bases identical to TRBD2. V shed 6 bases, J shed 4 bases, and the junction held 6 bases outside the gene matches. CDR1 and CDR2 (germline): MDHEN, SYDVKM. This CDR3 is 14 amino acids long. CDR3 nucleotide sequence: TGTGCCAGCAGACTTACTAGCGGGGCATACGAGCAGTACTTC. As protein: CASRLTSGAYEQYF.